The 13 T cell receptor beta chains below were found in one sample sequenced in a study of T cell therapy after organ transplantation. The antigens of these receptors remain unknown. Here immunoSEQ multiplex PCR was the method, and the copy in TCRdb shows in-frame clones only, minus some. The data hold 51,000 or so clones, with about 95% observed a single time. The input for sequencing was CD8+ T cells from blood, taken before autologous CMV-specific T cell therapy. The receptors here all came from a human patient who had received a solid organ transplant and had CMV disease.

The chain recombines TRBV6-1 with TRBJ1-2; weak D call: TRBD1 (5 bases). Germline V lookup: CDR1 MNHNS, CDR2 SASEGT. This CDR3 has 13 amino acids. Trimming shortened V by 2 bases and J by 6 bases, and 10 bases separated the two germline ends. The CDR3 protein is CASSEQGRDGYTF. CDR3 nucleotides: TGTGCCAGCAGTGAACAGGGAAGGGATGGCTACACCTTC.

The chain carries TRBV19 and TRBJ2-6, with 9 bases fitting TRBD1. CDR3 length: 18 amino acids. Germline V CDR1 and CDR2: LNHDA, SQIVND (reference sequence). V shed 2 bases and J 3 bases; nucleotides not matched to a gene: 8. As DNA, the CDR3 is TGTGCCAGTAGTATAAGGGGGCGGACAGGGGTTGGGGCCAACGTCCTGACTTTC. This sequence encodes CASSIRGRTGVGANVLTF.

The CDR3 region has the DNA TGTGCCAGCTCACCTGGGGGATCCGGCGGGGAGCTGTTTTTT. This sequence encodes CASSPGGSGGELFF. The chain carries TRBV18 and TRBJ2-2; tentatively, D is TRBD1 or TRBD2 (5 bases each). Looked up from germline, CDR1 is KGHSH and CDR2 is LQKENI. Trimming took off 3 bases at V and 7 bases at J, with 12 bases between the two ends. There are 14 residues in the CDR3.

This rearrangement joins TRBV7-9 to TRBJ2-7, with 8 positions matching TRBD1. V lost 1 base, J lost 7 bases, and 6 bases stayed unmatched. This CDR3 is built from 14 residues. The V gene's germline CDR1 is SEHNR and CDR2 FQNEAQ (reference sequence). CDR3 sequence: CASSLVQGANEQYF. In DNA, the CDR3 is TGTGCCAGCAGCTTAGTCCAGGGGGCGAATGAGCAGTACTTC.

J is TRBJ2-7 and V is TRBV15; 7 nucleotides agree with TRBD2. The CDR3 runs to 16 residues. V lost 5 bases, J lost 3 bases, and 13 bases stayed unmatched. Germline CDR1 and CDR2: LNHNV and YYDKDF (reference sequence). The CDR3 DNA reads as TGTGCCACCAGCGGGGGGGTACTATCTGATCACTACGAGCAGTACTTC. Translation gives CATSGGVLSDHYEQYF.

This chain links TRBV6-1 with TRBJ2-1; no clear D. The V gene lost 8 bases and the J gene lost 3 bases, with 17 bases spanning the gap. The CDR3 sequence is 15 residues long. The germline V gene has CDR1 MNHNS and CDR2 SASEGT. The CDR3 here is CASVRHGELYNEQFF. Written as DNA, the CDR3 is TGTGCCAGCGTACGACACGGCGAGCTCTACAATGAGCAGTTCTTC.

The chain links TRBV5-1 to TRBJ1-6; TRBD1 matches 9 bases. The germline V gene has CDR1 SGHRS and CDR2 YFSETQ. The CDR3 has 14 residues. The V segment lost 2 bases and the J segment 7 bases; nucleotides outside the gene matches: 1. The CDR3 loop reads CASSFGTGNSPLHF. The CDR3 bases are TGCGCCAGCAGCTTTGGGACAGGGAATTCACCCCTCCACTTT.

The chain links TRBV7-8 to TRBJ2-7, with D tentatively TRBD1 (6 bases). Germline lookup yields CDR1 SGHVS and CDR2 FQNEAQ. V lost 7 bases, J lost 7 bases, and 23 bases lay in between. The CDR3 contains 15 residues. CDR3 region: CASTSGDRRPGEQYF. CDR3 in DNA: TGTGCCAGCACCTCAGGAGACAGGAGGCCCGGGGAGCAGTACTTC.

In DNA form, the CDR3 reads TGTGCCTGGAGTGTAGGTATCGGCGCTGAAGCTTTCTTT. This codes for CAWSVGIGAEAFF. The rearrangement links TRBV30 to TRBJ1-1; D uncertain. The V end lost 0 bases, the J end lost 6 bases, and 11 bases lay between the germline ends. Germline V lookup: CDR1 GTSNPN, CDR2 SVGIG (reference sequence). The CDR3 sequence is 13 residues long.

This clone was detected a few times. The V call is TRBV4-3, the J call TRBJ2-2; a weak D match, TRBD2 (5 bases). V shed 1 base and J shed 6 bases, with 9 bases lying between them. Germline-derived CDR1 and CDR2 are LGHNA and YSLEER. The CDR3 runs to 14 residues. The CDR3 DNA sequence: TGCGCCAGCAGCCAAGGGACTGGGGCCGGGGAGCTGTTTTTT. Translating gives CASSQGTGAGELFF.

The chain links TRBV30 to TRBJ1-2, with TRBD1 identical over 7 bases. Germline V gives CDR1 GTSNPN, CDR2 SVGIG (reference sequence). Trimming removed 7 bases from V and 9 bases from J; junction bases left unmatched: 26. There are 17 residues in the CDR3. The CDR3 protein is CAYKNREPGGEGFRYTF. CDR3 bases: TGTGCCTATAAAAACCGGGAACCAGGGGGAGAGGGTTTCCGCTACACCTTC.

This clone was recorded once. This CDR3 reads CASSSPIAQYF. The CDR3 DNA reads TGTGCCAGCAGTTCCCCCATAGCGCAGTATTTT. This chain connects TRBV27 to TRBJ2-3; D is uncertain. The CDR3 sequence is 11 residues long. Trimming stripped 4 bases from V and 10 bases from J, with 9 bases between. The germline V gene encodes CDR1 MNHEY and CDR2 SMNVEV (reference sequence).

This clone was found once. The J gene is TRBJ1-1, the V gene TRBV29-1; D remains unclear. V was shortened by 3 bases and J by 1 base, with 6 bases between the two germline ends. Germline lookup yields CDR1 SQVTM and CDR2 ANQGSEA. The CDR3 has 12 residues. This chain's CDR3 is CSVDDGNTEAFF. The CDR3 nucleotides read TGCAGCGTTGACGACGGGAACACTGAAGCTTTCTTT. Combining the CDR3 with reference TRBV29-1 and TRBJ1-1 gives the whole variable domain SAVISQKPSRDICQRGTSLTIQCQVDSQVTMMFWYRQQPGQSLTLIATANQGSEATYESGFVIDKFPISRPNLTFSTLTVSNMSPEDSSIYLCSVDDGNTEAFFGQGTRLTVV.